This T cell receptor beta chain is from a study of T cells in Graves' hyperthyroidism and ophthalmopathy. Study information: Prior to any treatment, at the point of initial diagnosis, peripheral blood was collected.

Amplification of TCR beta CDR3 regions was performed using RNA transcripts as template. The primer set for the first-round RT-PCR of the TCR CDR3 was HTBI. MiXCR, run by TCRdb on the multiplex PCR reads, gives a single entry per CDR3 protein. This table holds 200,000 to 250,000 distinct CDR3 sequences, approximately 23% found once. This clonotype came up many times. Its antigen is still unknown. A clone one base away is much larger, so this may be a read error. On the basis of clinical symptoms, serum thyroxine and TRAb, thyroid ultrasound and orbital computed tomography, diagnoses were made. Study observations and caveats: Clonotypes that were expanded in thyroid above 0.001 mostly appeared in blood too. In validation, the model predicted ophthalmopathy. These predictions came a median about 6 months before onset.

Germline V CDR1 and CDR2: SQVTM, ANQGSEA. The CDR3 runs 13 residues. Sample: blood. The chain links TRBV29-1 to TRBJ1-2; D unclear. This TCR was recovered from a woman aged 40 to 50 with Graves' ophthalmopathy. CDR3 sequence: CSVWVSLNYGHTF. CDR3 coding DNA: TGCAGCGTTTGGGTCAGCCTTAACTATGGCCACACCTTC.